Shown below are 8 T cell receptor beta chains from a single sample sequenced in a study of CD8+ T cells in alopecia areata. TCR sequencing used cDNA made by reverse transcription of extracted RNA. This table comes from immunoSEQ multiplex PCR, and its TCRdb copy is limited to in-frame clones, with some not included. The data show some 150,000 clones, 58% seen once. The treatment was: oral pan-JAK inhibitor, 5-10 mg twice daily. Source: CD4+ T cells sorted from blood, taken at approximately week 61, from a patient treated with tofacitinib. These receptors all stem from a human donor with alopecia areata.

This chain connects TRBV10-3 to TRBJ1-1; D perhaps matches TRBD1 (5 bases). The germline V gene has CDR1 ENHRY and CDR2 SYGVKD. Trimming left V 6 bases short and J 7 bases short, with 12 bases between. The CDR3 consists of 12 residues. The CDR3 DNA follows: TGTGCCATCAGGCTCGGGGGGGGTGAAGCTTTCTTT. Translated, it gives CAIRLGGGEAFF.

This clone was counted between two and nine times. CDR3 in amino acids: CASSYPGGLGYTF. The DNA for the CDR3 is TGTGCCAGCAGTTACCCAGGGGGTCTGGGCTACACCTTC. This chain connects TRBV6-5 to TRBJ1-2; 7 bases are shared with TRBD1. The V gene's germline CDR1 is MNHEY and CDR2 SVGAGI. CDR3 length: 13 residues. J lost 8 bases, V lost 2 bases, and 5 bases had no gene match.

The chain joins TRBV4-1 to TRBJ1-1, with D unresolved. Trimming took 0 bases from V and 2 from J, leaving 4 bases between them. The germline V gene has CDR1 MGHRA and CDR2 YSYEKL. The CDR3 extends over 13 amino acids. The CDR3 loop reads CASSQDYNTEAFF. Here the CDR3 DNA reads TGCGCCAGCAGCCAAGACTATAACACTGAAGCTTTCTTT.

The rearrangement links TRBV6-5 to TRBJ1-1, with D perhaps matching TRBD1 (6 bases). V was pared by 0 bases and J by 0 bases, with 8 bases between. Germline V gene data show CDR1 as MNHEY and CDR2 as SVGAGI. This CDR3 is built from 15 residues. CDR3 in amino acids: CASSYSTGMNTEAFF. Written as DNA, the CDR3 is TGTGCCAGCAGTTACTCAACAGGGATGAACACTGAAGCTTTCTTT.

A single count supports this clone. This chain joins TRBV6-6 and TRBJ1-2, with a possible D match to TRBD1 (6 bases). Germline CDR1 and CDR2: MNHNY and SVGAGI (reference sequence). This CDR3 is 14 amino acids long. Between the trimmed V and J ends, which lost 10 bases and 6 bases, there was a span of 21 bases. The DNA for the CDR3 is TGTGCCACCTCGTCTCGACGGGGGGCGGATGGCTACACCTTC. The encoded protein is CATSSRRGADGYTF.

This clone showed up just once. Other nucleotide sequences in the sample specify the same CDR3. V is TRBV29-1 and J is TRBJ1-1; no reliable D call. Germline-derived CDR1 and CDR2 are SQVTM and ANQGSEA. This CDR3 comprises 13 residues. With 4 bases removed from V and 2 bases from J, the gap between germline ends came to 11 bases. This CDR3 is CSVVVRRNTEAFF. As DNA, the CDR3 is TGCAGCGTTGTTGTTAGGAGAAACACTGAAGCTTTCTTT.

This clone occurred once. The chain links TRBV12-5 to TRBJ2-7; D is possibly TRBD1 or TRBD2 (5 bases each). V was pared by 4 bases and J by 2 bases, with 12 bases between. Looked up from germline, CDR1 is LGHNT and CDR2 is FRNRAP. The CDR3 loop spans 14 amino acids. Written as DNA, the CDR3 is TGTGCTAGTGGTTCCGGGGCAGAAGCCTACGAGCAGTACTTC. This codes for CASGSGAEAYEQYF.

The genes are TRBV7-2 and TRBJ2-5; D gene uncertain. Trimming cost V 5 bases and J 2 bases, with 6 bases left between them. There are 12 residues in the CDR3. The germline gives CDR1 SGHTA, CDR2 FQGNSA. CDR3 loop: CASSRNQETQYF. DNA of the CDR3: TGTGCCAGCAGCCGGAATCAAGAGACCCAGTACTTC.